This T cell receptor (beta chain) is from a study of cytomegalovirus exposure and HLA in healthy donors. Trimming at V came to 3 bases and at J to 3 bases, leaving 7 bases not matched to a gene. The CDR3 length is 15 residues. In germline, CDR1 is SEHNR, CDR2 FQNEAQ (reference sequence). Measured with immunoSEQ multiplex PCR; TCRdb has only the in-frame clones, and not every one. This table holds 190,000 or so clones, about 80% found once. Material for sequencing was PBMCs. The clonotype was recovered from a woman between 18 and 29 years old in good health and CMV-seropositive. The chain joins TRBV7-9 to TRBJ2-7, with TRBD1 identical over 8 bases. The CDR3 region is CASSFGQGASYEQYF. DNA of the CDR3: TGTGCCAGCAGCTTTGGTCAGGGGGCAAGCTACGAGCAGTACTTC.